This passage covers 24 T cell receptor beta chains from one sample sequenced in a study of T cell clonality in common variable immunodeficiency. Study findings and constraints: Fewer deletions and N-nucleotide insertions were reportedly seen in common variable immunodeficiency TCR beta sequences.

Method: immunoSEQ multiplex PCR; TCRdb's copy keeps in-frame clones and lacks some. The table lists about 15,000 clones, with just under 5% in the top ten. These receptors are not linked to any known antigen. Sequenced sample: peripheral blood mononuclear cells. All receptors derive from a human donor with common variable immunodeficiency.

In regard to this clone: The read ends 3 residues before the CDR3 terminus; that terminus is restored from the germline J gene. This chain links TRBV6-2 or TRBV6-3 with TRBJ1-2; unclear D gene. CDR3 length: 13 residues. CDR1 is MNHEY, CDR2 SVGEGT, per germline. Trimming shortened V by 2 bases and J by 6 bases, and 10 bases separated the two germline ends. The sequenced part of the CDR3 DNA is TGTGCCAGCAGTTACGGAGTAGCGGATGGC. Its protein is CASSYGVADG. The CDR3 in full is CASSYGVADGYTF.

Turning to this clone: The read is 3 residues too short to cover the CDR3 end, so that end is filled in from the germline J gene. The genes are TRBV18 and TRBJ1-5; D might be TRBD1 (5 bases). V was pared by 3 bases and J by 0 bases, with 9 bases between. Germline-derived CDR1 and CDR2 are KGHSH and LQKENI. This CDR3 has 15 amino acids. The DNA read from the CDR3 is TGTGCCAGCTCACCGTCTACAGGTAGCAATCAGCCC. Translating gives CASSPSTGSNQP. In full, the CDR3 is CASSPSTGSNQPQHF.

This clone is identified as medium-sized (0.01 to 0.1%) from frequency. The read terminates 3 residues before the CDR3 end, so the remaining end is supplied by the germline J gene. The chain recombines TRBV19 with TRBJ1-5; 9 bases align to TRBD1. CDR3 length: 15 amino acids. CDR1 is LNHDA, CDR2 SQIVND, per germline (reference sequence). Trimming cost V 8 bases and J 5 bases; bases outside gene matches: 10. The CDR3 sequence: CASCTGQGRYQPQHF. CDR3 bases read: TGTGCCAGTTGCACCGGACAGGGGCGTTATCAGCCC.

This clone shows up as medium-sized (0.01 to 0.1%) by frequency. The read ends 3 residues shy of where the CDR3 ends; the end is completed using the germline J gene. This chain uses TRBV18 with TRBJ2-1, with 8 bases matching TRBD2. The CDR3 runs to 15 residues. CDR1 is KGHSH and CDR2 is LQKENI in the germline V gene. V trimming: 3 bases; J trimming: 8 bases; junction bases outside the gene matches: 9. CDR3 sequence: CASSPSSGSSDEQFF. CDR3 DNA, as far as it was read: TGTGCCAGCTCACCGTCCAGCGGGAGCTCGGATGAG.

As for this clone: The DNA ends 3 residues before the CDR3 does, and the rest of the CDR3 is filled in from the germline J gene. V is TRBV2 and J is TRBJ1-1; D remains ambiguous. Trimming pared 2 bases from V and 4 bases from J, leaving 11 bases between. The germline CDR1 and CDR2 sequences are SNHLY and FYNNEI. The CDR3 has 14 amino acids. Partial CDR3 DNA: TGTGCCAGCAGTGAATTACAAGGTCCCACTGAA. Its protein is CASSELQGPTE. The whole CDR3 sequence is CASSELQGPTEAFF.

Concerning this clone itself: The CDR3 extends 3 residues past the end of the read, so its final part is completed from the germline J gene. The chain couples TRBV11-2 to TRBJ2-1; TRBD2 matches at 12 bases. Germline V gene sequence: CDR1 SGHAT, CDR2 FQNNGV. The CDR3 totals 14 residues. The V gene end was trimmed by 6 bases and the J gene end by 7 bases; junction bases not matched to a gene: 4. The CDR3 protein is CASSSSGGANEQFF. Incomplete CDR3 DNA: TGTGCCAGCAGTTCTAGCGGGGGGGCTAATGAG. The variable domain in full, with the rest retrieved from reference TRBV11-2 and TRBJ2-1, is EAGVAQSPRYKIIEKRQSVAFWCNPISGHATLYWYQQILGQGPKLLIQFQNNGVVDDSQLPKDRFSAERLKGVDSTLKIQPAKLEDSAVYLCASSSSGGANEQFFGPGTRLTVL.

On this clone: The read ends 3 residues before the CDR3 terminus; that terminus is restored from the germline J gene. This chain connects TRBV19 to TRBJ2-4, with 8 positions matching TRBD1. Losses at the gene ends were 4 bases for V and 4 bases for J; bases not matched to a gene: 6. This CDR3 has 15 amino acids. Looked up from germline, CDR1 is LNHDA and CDR2 is SQIVND (reference sequence). The DNA read from the CDR3 is TGTGCCAGTAGTAACCAGGGGGCAGGTAAAAACATT. Encoded protein: CASSNQGAGKNI. The full CDR3 sequence reads CASSNQGAGKNIQYF.

Of note for this clone: From the germline J gene comes the end of the CDR3, since the read stops 3 residues before it. The chain employs TRBV2 and TRBJ2-2; 12 bases align to TRBD1. Unmatched junction bases numbered 3, after V lost 0 bases and J lost 7 bases. The CDR3 consists of 16 residues. CDR1 is SNHLY, CDR2 FYNNEI, per germline. The CDR3 protein is CASSEARDRGHGELFF. Incomplete CDR3 DNA: TGTGCCAGCAGTGAAGCGCGGGACAGGGGGCACGGGGAG.

Worth noting for this clone: With the read ending 3 residues before the CDR3 end, the germline J gene is used to fill in that end. V gene TRBV30 combines with J gene TRBJ2-3; tentatively, D is TRBD2 (6 bases). Germline lookup yields CDR1 GTSNPN and CDR2 SVGIG (reference sequence). Deletions cut 0 bases from V and 1 base from J, with 11 bases between. This CDR3 contains 15 residues. The CDR3 sequence is CAWSVRGLRTDTQYF. The DNA read from the CDR3 is TGTGCCTGGAGTGTACGGGGACTTCGCACAGATACG.

Comments on this clone: The DNA ends 3 residues before the CDR3 does, and the rest of the CDR3 is filled in from the germline J gene. This sequence joins TRBV6-2 or TRBV6-3 and TRBJ2-4; D is possibly TRBD2 (6 bases). V was clipped by 5 bases and J by 8 bases, with 19 bases between them. CDR1 MNHEY and CDR2 SVGEGT come from the germline V gene. The CDR3 length is 15 residues. The CDR3 DNA, read in part, is TGTGCCAGCAGTACTTGGGACTCCCAAGCCGACATT. It yields the protein CASSTWDSQADI. The full CDR3 reads CASSTWDSQADIQYF.

Concerning this clone: The read halts 3 residues ahead of the CDR3 end, with the missing end drawn from the germline J gene. The chain combines TRBV30 with TRBJ2-3, with 10 bases aligning to TRBD1. Per germline, CDR1 GTSNPN and CDR2 SVGIG (reference sequence). This CDR3 region has 13 residues. J lost 4 bases, V lost 5 bases, and 3 bases had no gene match. CDR3 amino acids: CAWETGGADTQYF. The DNA read from the CDR3 is TGTGCCTGGGAGACAGGGGGCGCAGATACG.

Turning to this clone: Read coverage stops 3 residues before the CDR3 terminus; the germline J gene supplies the remainder. The chain links TRBV30 to TRBJ2-7; 8 bases line up with TRBD2. V lost 3 bases to trimming and J lost 5 bases; unmatched junction nucleotides: 9. The CDR3 sequence is 14 residues long. Germline V gene lookup returns CDR1 GTSNPN and CDR2 SVGIG (reference sequence). The part of the CDR3 DNA that was read is TGTGCCTGGAGAAGCGGGGGAGTCACCAACGAG. It encodes CAWRSGGVTNE. The whole CDR3 protein reads CAWRSGGVTNEQYF.

On this clone itself: The DNA ends 3 residues before the CDR3 does, and the rest of the CDR3 is filled in from the germline J gene. The chain is built from TRBV30 and TRBJ1-5; the D gene is possibly TRBD1 (6 bases). The CDR3 sequence is 15 residues long. CDR1 GTSNPN and CDR2 SVGIG come from the germline V gene (reference sequence). The V end lost 0 bases, the J end lost 4 bases, and 13 bases lay between the germline ends. The covered CDR3 bases are TGTGCCTGGAGTGTACCCAGGGGCGGTAATCAGCCC. Amino acid sequence: CAWSVPRGGNQP. The full CDR3 reads CAWSVPRGGNQPQHF.

As concerns this clone: From the germline J gene comes the end of the CDR3, since the read stops 3 residues before it. The V call is TRBV30, the J call TRBJ2-5; D possibly corresponds to TRBD2 (6 bases). The CDR3 runs 14 residues. Germline CDR1 is GTSNPN and CDR2 is SVGIG (reference sequence). The V end lost 3 bases, the J end lost 4 bases, and 15 bases lay between the germline ends. Here the CDR3 reads CAWSAGQGRETQYF. Partial CDR3 DNA: TGTGCCTGGAGCGCGGGGCAGGGCAGAGAGACC.

Turning to this clone: The read stops 3 residues short of the end of the CDR3; the missing end is completed from the germline J gene. This sequence joins TRBV18 and TRBJ2-2; no clear D. CDR3 length: 15 residues. Germline CDR1 is KGHSH and CDR2 is LQKENI. Trimming removed 3 bases from V and 5 bases from J, with 13 bases in between. The DNA read from the CDR3 is TGTGCCAGCTCACCCTCCCGGGTCGCGACCGGGGAG. This codes for CASSPSRVATGE. The entire CDR3 sequence reads CASSPSRVATGELFF.

Note on this clone: The read is 3 residues too short to cover the CDR3 end, so that end is filled in from the germline J gene. This rearrangement joins TRBV7-9 to TRBJ1-6; the match to TRBD1 covers 7 bases. The CDR3 runs to 15 residues. Looked up from germline, CDR1 is SEHNR and CDR2 is FQNEAQ (reference sequence). V dropped 2 bases and J dropped 6; count of bases not matched to a gene: 4. The CDR3 reads CASSLQTGFNSPLHF. CDR3 DNA (partial): TGTGCCAGCAGCTTACAGACAGGGTTTAATTCACCC.

Details on this clone: From the germline J gene comes the end of the CDR3, since the read stops 3 residues before it. The chain carries TRBV5-6 and TRBJ1-1; TRBD1 agrees at 7 bases. The CDR3 is made up of 13 amino acids. Unmatched junction bases numbered 1, after V lost 5 bases and J lost 0 bases. CDR1 SGHDT and CDR2 YYEEEE come from the germline V gene. CDR3 residues: CASRGQMNTEAFF. Partial CDR3 DNA: TGTGCCAGCAGGGGACAGATGAACACTGAA.

As regards this clone: The read ends 3 residues early relative to the CDR3; the germline J gene fills the gap. The chain employs TRBV20-1 and TRBJ1-2; 10 nucleotides align to TRBD1. Germline CDR1 and CDR2: DFQATT and SNEGSKA (reference sequence). The trim removed 5 bases at V and 2 bases at J, leaving 5 bases unmatched. There are 14 residues in the CDR3. CDR3 in amino acids: CSAARDRGNYGYTF. The DNA read from the CDR3 is TGCAGTGCTGCCCGGGACAGGGGAAACTATGGC.

With respect to this clone: With the read ending 3 residues before the CDR3 end, the germline J gene is used to fill in that end. The gene calls are TRBV10-3 and TRBJ1-1; tentatively, D is TRBD1 (5 bases). This CDR3 contains 13 residues. Trimming removed 3 bases at V and 3 bases at J, with 8 bases between. The germline CDR1 and CDR2 sequences are ENHRY and SYGVKD. The sequenced part of the CDR3 DNA is TGTGCCATCAGTGACCCAGGGTACACTGAA. Its protein is CAISDPGYTE. Given in full, the CDR3 is CAISDPGYTEAFF.

Comments on this clone: The CDR3 end is not reached by the read, which stops 3 residues before it; the germline J gene fills it in. The V call is TRBV18, the J call TRBJ1-2; a weak D match, TRBD1 (6 bases). Germline V gene sequence: CDR1 KGHSH, CDR2 LQKENI. The ends were cut back, 2 bases at V and 3 bases at J, with 13 bases in the middle. CDR3 size: 15 residues. The CDR3 DNA, read in part, is TGTGCCAGCTCACCAATAAGGGGGAAAGACTATGGC. Its translation: CASSPIRGKDYG. The complete CDR3 sequence is CASSPIRGKDYGYTF.

The sequenced part of the CDR3 DNA is TGTGCCAGCAGCCCTACTAGCGGGCTAACCTACGAG. This codes for CASSPTSGLTYE. Given in full, the CDR3 is CASSPTSGLTYEQYF. The V call is TRBV7-3, the J call TRBJ2-7; 9 nucleotides agree with TRBD2. The CDR3 is cut off 3 residues early in the read; its end comes from the germline J gene. The germline gives CDR1 SGHTA, CDR2 FQGTGA. The CDR3 has 15 residues. The J segment lost 2 bases and the V segment lost 5 bases, leaving 7 bases of the junction unmatched.

The sequenced part of the CDR3 DNA is TGTGCCAGCAGCCAAGGTATTATAAGCACAGATACG. It encodes CASSQGIISTDT. The full CDR3 protein is CASSQGIISTDTQYF. The chain joins TRBV14 to TRBJ2-3; D unresolved. The read ends 3 residues early relative to the CDR3; the germline J gene fills the gap. The CDR3 contains 15 residues. Trimming took 1 base from V and 0 from J, leaving 8 bases between them. The V gene's germline CDR1 is SGHDN and CDR2 FVKESK.

Remarks on this clone: The CDR3 end lies 3 residues beyond the end of the read and is filled in from the germline J gene. The chain links TRBV12-3 or TRBV12-4 to TRBJ2-1; the D is unclear. Deletions cut 5 bases from V and 4 bases from J, with 12 bases between. The CDR3 covers 14 residues. The DNA read from the CDR3 is TGTGCCAGCAGTCGAGACATACGTTACAATGAG. This sequence encodes CASSRDIRYNE. The entire CDR3 is CASSRDIRYNEQFF.

A word on this clone: The CDR3 goes on 3 residues after the read ends, and that part is filled in from the germline J gene. The V gene is TRBV13, the J gene TRBJ1-3; 10 bases align to TRBD1. From germline, CDR1 is PRHDT and CDR2 FYEKMQ (reference sequence). Trimming took 3 bases from V and 4 from J; bases not matched to a gene: 6. The CDR3 consists of 16 residues. The sequenced CDR3 bases are TGTGCCAGCAGCTTCTACGGGGGACAGGGGGGAAACACC. It translates to CASSFYGGQGGNT. The complete CDR3 sequence is CASSFYGGQGGNTIYF.